This passage covers 23 T cell receptor beta chains from one sample sequenced in a study of blood T cell repertoires in COVID-19. TCRdb's table, derived via immunoSEQ multiplex PCR, lists solely in-frame clones and lacks some. The data contain under 250,000 clones, 86% of them seen just once; the ten biggest clones take up around an eighth. Sample: peripheral blood. These receptors originate from a man aged 80 or over with acute or convalescent COVID-19.

J is TRBJ1-5 and V is TRBV6-1; no clear D. The CDR3 covers 15 residues. V was trimmed by 1 base and J by 7 bases, leaving 14 bases between them. Germline CDR1 and CDR2: MNHNS and SASEGT. The CDR3 sequence: CASSEGIMRVQPQHF. As DNA, the CDR3 is TGTGCCAGCAGTGAAGGGATTATGCGGGTACAGCCCCAGCATTTT.

The V call is TRBV7-8, the J call TRBJ1-5, with 10 bases that match TRBD1. Germline CDR1 and CDR2: SGHVS and FQNEAQ. The ends lost 4 bases at V and 5 bases at J; junction bases unmatched: 5. CDR3 length: 15 residues. The CDR3 bases are TGTGCCAGCAGCTCCGACAGGGGGCGGGATCAGCCCCAGCATTTT. Translated, it gives CASSSDRGRDQPQHF.

The chain carries TRBV6-5 and TRBJ2-3; 11 nucleotides agree with TRBD2. With V trimmed by 3 bases and J by 2 bases, 4 bases remained unmatched. The CDR3 length is 16 residues. In germline, CDR1 is MNHEY, CDR2 SVGAGI. Here the CDR3 DNA reads TGTGCCAGCAGTTATTCTAGCGGGAGGTACACAGATACGCAGTATTTT. It yields the protein CASSYSSGRYTDTQYF.

Details on this clone: Mismatch with germline at one junction end may stem from a read error. The V and J genes are TRBV27 and TRBJ1-1, with D perhaps matching TRBD1 (6 bases). This CDR3 spans 11 amino acids. Germline V lookup: CDR1 MNHEY, CDR2 SMNVEV (reference sequence). CDR3 DNA sequence: TGTGCCACCAGTTTTTGGGGGCAGGCTTTCTTT. Translating gives CATSFWGQAFF.

The rearrangement joins TRBV5-4 to TRBJ1-6, with a weak D call TRBD1 (5 bases). The V gene lost 2 bases and the J gene lost 0 bases, with 12 bases spanning the gap. The CDR3 loop spans 17 amino acids. Germline CDR1 reads SGHNT; CDR2 reads YYREEE (reference sequence). Here the CDR3 DNA reads TGTGCCAGCAGCTTAGGGGTACATAGCTCCTATAATTCACCCCTCCACTTT. Amino acid sequence: CASSLGVHSSYNSPLHF.

The chain carries TRBV5-8 and TRBJ1-5; TRBD1 aligns across 7 bases. Germline trimming cut 4 bases from V and 4 bases from J; bases unmatched to any gene: 14. The CDR3 covers 17 residues. CDR1 and CDR2 (germline): SGHTS, YDEGEE. The CDR3 spells CASSPWGLEGANQPQHF. The CDR3 bases are TGTGCCAGCAGCCCGTGGGGTCTCGAGGGGGCAAATCAGCCCCAGCATTTT.

The chain combines TRBV3-1 (or the pseudogene TRBV3-2) with TRBJ2-1; maybe TRBD2 (6 bases). The germline CDR1 and CDR2 sequences are LGHDT and YNNKEL (reference sequence). V was trimmed by 6 bases and J by 9 bases, leaving 12 bases between them. There are 12 residues in the CDR3. The DNA of the CDR3 is TGTGCCAGCAGTCCCTTGGGAGGTGAGCAGTTCTTC. Protein product: CASSPLGGEQFF.

V gene TRBV27 combines with J gene TRBJ2-3, with 9 nucleotides matching TRBD2. Germline V gene sequence: CDR1 MNHEY, CDR2 SMNVEV (reference sequence). V shed 0 bases, J shed 5 bases, and the junction held 3 bases outside the gene matches. The CDR3 is made up of 15 amino acids. The CDR3 protein is CASSLSTSGRDTQYF. CDR3 nucleotides: TGTGCCAGCAGTTTATCGACTAGCGGAAGAGATACGCAGTATTTT.

The genes are TRBV9 and TRBJ1-2; D not resolved. Germline CDR1 is SGDLS and CDR2 is YYNGEE. V shed 0 bases and J shed 4 bases, with 13 bases lying between them. CDR3 size: 15 residues. The CDR3 DNA sequence: TGTGCCAGCAGCGTAGAAGAAGCCCGGTCCTATGGCTACACCTTC. It codes for CASSVEEARSYGYTF.

The genes are TRBV5-4 and TRBJ2-3; D ambiguous. The V gene's germline CDR1 is SGHNT and CDR2 YYREEE (reference sequence). V lost 4 bases, J lost 6 bases, and 18 bases lay in between. The CDR3 is 15 residues long. In DNA form, the CDR3 reads TGTGCCAGCAGCCCCGGAGCAGAGCCTGGGGATACGCAGTATTTT. Translating gives CASSPGAEPGDTQYF.

The chain joins TRBV5-1 to TRBJ1-1; no clear D. The ends were cut back, 3 bases at V and 6 bases at J, with 15 bases in the middle. CDR3 size: 14 residues. Germline CDR1 is SGHRS and CDR2 is YFSETQ. CDR3 bases: TGCGCCAGCAGCTCGGCCGAGGGTTTGTCTGAAGCTTTCTTT. This gives the protein CASSSAEGLSEAFF.

The rearrangement joins TRBV5-1 to TRBJ2-3, with TRBD1 matching 9 bases. Trimming removed 4 bases from V and 3 bases from J; junction bases left unmatched: 6. The CDR3 is 15 amino acids. The germline gives CDR1 SGHRS, CDR2 YFSETQ. CDR3 coding DNA: TGCGCCAGCAGCAGGAACAGGGGGCTAACAGATACGCAGTATTTT. Translation: CASSRNRGLTDTQYF.

The CDR3 DNA sequence: TGTGCCAGCAGTTACGGCAGCCAAGAGACCCAGTACTTC. This sequence encodes CASSYGSQETQYF. J is TRBJ2-5 and V is TRBV6-2 or TRBV6-3; D is uncertain. The CDR3 is made up of 13 amino acids. Germline CDR1 is MNHEY and CDR2 is SVGEGT. Trimming cost V 2 bases and J 1 base, with 5 bases left between them.

This rearrangement joins TRBV5-4 to TRBJ1-3; possibly TRBD1 for D (5 bases). The V and J ends lost 1 base and 4 bases respectively, with 18 bases between them. This CDR3 comprises 17 residues. Germline V gene lookup returns CDR1 SGHNT and CDR2 YYREEE (reference sequence). CDR3 sequence reads: CASSLWGPQEKGNTIYF. The CDR3 nucleotides read TGTGCCAGCAGCTTGTGGGGCCCTCAAGAAAAGGGAAACACCATATATTTT.

The V gene is TRBV6-5, the J gene TRBJ1-1; 9 bases line up with TRBD1. V was pared by 2 bases and J by 1 base, with 5 bases of the junction left unmatched. The length of the CDR3 is 16 residues. Germline values: CDR1 MNHEY, CDR2 SVGAGI. CDR3 bases: TGTGCCAGCAGTTACCTCCAGACAGGGGGGAACACTGAAGCTTTCTTT. Protein: CASSYLQTGGNTEAFF.

The chain recombines TRBV9 with TRBJ2-5; TRBD1 aligns across 7 bases. Unmatched junction bases numbered 4, after V lost 4 bases and J lost 1 base. The CDR3 loop spans 14 amino acids. Germline CDR1 is SGDLS and CDR2 is YYNGEE. The CDR3 is CASSRDSGQETQYF. Written as DNA, the CDR3 is TGTGCCAGCAGCCGGGACAGTGGCCAAGAGACCCAGTACTTC.

The chain employs TRBV5-1 and TRBJ2-7; 7 positions match TRBD1. This CDR3 contains 14 residues. From germline, CDR1 is SGHRS and CDR2 YFSETQ. Losses at the gene ends were 3 bases for V and 0 bases for J; bases not matched to a gene: 3. The CDR3 region has the DNA TGCGCCAGCAGCTCCGGGACAGCCTCCTACGAGCAGTACTTC. Translating it yields CASSSGTASYEQYF.

About this clone: The sample holds other DNA sequences that translate to the same CDR3. The J gene is TRBJ2-2, the V gene TRBV19; 7 bases are a match to TRBD1. Germline CDR1 LNHDA, CDR2 SQIVND (reference sequence). The CDR3 extends over 14 amino acids. J lost 6 bases, V lost 2 bases, and 3 bases had no gene match. CDR3 region: CASSIRQGAGELFF. CDR3 nucleotides: TGTGCCAGTAGTATAAGACAGGGTGCCGGGGAGCTGTTTTTT. Supplemented by reference TRBV19 and TRBJ2-2, the full variable domain reads DGGITQSPKYLFRKEGQNVTLSCEQNLNHDAMYWYRQDPGQGLRLIYYSQIVNDFQKGDIAEGYSVSREKKESFPLTVTSAQKNPTAFYLCASSIRQGAGELFFGEGSRLTVL.

Only a few counts were recorded for this clone. CDR3: CATLDRWSTGELFF. CDR3 nucleotide sequence: TGTGCCACCCTGGACAGGTGGTCGACCGGGGAGCTGTTTTTT. The chain combines TRBV19 with TRBJ2-2; 7 nucleotides align to TRBD1. The CDR3 sequence is 14 residues long. CDR1 and CDR2 (germline): LNHDA, SQIVND (reference sequence). J was trimmed by 5 bases and V by 10 bases; bases with no gene match: 10.

The chain has TRBV11-3 and TRBJ2-1; 13 positions agree with TRBD2. Germline V gene data show CDR1 as SGHNT and CDR2 as YENEEA. V lost 1 base and J lost 4; bases outside the gene matches: 1. CDR3 length: 16 amino acids. The CDR3 loop reads CASSLAGLAGYNEQFF. The CDR3 region has the DNA TGTGCCAGCAGCTTAGCGGGACTAGCGGGGTACAATGAGCAGTTCTTC.

This clone appeared once. Different DNA sequences within this sample yield the same CDR3. The chain combines TRBV4-2 with TRBJ2-1, with TRBD2 matching 12 bases. The CDR3 contains 15 residues. Trimming at V came to 3 bases and at J to 4 bases, leaving 1 base not matched to a gene. Germline V gene lookup returns CDR1 LGHNA and CDR2 YNFKEQ. CDR3 amino acids: CASSQGLAGYNEQFF. The CDR3 nucleotides are TGTGCCAGCAGCCAGGGACTAGCGGGTTACAATGAGCAGTTCTTC.

V and J are TRBV3-1 (or the pseudogene TRBV3-2) and TRBJ2-1, with 8 positions matching TRBD2. Germline V lookup: CDR1 LGHDT, CDR2 YNNKEL (reference sequence). CDR3 size: 23 residues. The junction had 23 bases not matched to a gene; V was cut back by 1 base and J by 0 bases. Here the CDR3 DNA reads TGTGCCAGCAGCCAAGGCAGCCGCTCAAGAGCGGGGGCTCCCCACAGCTCCTACAATGAGCAGTTCTTC. This sequence encodes CASSQGSRSRAGAPHSSYNEQFF.

The V gene is TRBV18, the J gene TRBJ1-3; 7 nucleotides match TRBD1. Germline V lookup: CDR1 KGHSH, CDR2 LQKENI. Germline trimming cut 3 bases from V and 3 bases from J; bases unmatched to any gene: 8. The CDR3 extends over 16 amino acids. CDR3 in amino acids: CASSPYRGIGGNTIYF. CDR3 coding DNA: TGTGCCAGCTCACCGTACAGGGGAATCGGTGGAAACACCATATATTTT.